Each of the 23 T cell receptor beta chains below was sequenced from the same sample in a study of follicular helper T cells after annual influenza vaccination. Only in-frame clones appear in the TCRdb table, and some are missing; sequencing was by immunoSEQ multiplex PCR. The table has around 10,000 clones, more than 60% seen once; the top ten hold less than 0.95%. The sequencing used CXCR5- memory CD4+ T cells sorted from blood, collected 6 weeks after influenza vaccination. All receptors derive from an adult who received the influenza vaccine.

This sequence joins TRBV23-1 and TRBJ1-2, with a possible D match to TRBD1 (5 bases). TRBV23-1 belongs to the ORF category, with a function that is uncertain. V lost 3 bases and J lost 4, with 18 bases in between. This CDR3 is 16 amino acids long. The CDR3 protein is CASSHSSGTSTYGYTF. DNA for the CDR3: TGCGCCAGCAGTCACTCCTCCGGGACGTCAACCTATGGCTACACCTTC.

In its sample, this clone was seen a few times. The chain couples TRBV7-9 to TRBJ1-2; 8 bases are shared with TRBD1. Germline V gene sequence: CDR1 SEHNR, CDR2 FQNEAQ (reference sequence). Trimming at V came to 3 bases and at J to 6 bases, leaving 6 bases not matched to a gene. The CDR3 has 14 amino acids. CDR3 residues: CASSFPDRVHGYTF. DNA of the CDR3: TGTGCCAGCAGCTTCCCGGACAGGGTCCATGGCTACACCTTC.

The chain joins TRBV7-2 to TRBJ1-5, with D possibly matching TRBD1 (5 bases). V was trimmed by 5 bases and J by 9 bases, leaving 17 bases between them. The CDR3 has 14 amino acids. Germline loops: CDR1 SGHTA, CDR2 FQGNSA. CDR3 loop: CASSPSGGERPQHF. As DNA, the CDR3 is TGTGCCAGCAGCCCGTCGGGGGGGGAACGGCCCCAGCATTTT.

The chain is built from TRBV21-1 and TRBJ1-2; the DNA was not compared with TRBD1, the D call given in the table. TRBV21-1 is a pseudogene. The CDR3 extends over 13 amino acids. CDR3 sequence reads: CASSKGQTQDYTF. The CDR3 region has the DNA TGTGCCAGCAGCAAAGGCCAGACCCAGGACTACACCTTC.

The rearrangement links TRBV2 to TRBJ2-1; the D gene is possibly TRBD2 (6 bases). The CDR3 length is 15 residues. The ends were cut back, 8 bases at V and 3 bases at J, with 17 bases in the middle. Germline V lookup: CDR1 SNHLY, CDR2 FYNNEI. The CDR3 coding sequence is TGTGCCAGCCACGGGGTGCGGGGCTTCTACAATGAGCAGTTCTTC. It specifies CASHGVRGFYNEQFF.

The chain is built from TRBV15 and TRBJ2-1; 10 bases agree with TRBD2. V shed 0 bases and J 4 bases; nucleotides not matched to a gene: 9. This CDR3 region has 18 residues. The germline CDR1 and CDR2 sequences are LNHNV and YYDKDF (reference sequence). This CDR3 is CATSRDHLAGGSYNEQFF. The CDR3 nucleotides read TGTGCCACCAGCAGAGATCATTTAGCGGGGGGCAGTTACAATGAGCAGTTCTTC.

This clone occurred once. This rearrangement joins TRBV15 to TRBJ2-5, with 14 bases aligning to TRBD2. This CDR3 has 15 residues. Germline V gene data show CDR1 as LNHNV and CDR2 as YYDKDF (reference sequence). After removal of 1 base from V and 5 bases from J, the junction contained 0 bases not matched to a gene. The CDR3 is CATSRGLAGGETQYF. The CDR3 DNA reads TGTGCCACCAGCAGAGGACTAGCGGGGGGGGAGACCCAGTACTTC.

This clone was detected only once. DNA of the CDR3: TGTGCCAGCAGCATAGGACAGGGTTCCTACGAGCAGTACTTC. This codes for CASSIGQGSYEQYF. The chain joins TRBV7-9 to TRBJ2-7; 8 bases agree with TRBD1. Per germline, CDR1 SEHNR and CDR2 FQNEAQ (reference sequence). This CDR3 comprises 14 residues. J lost 1 base, V lost 5 bases, and 4 bases had no gene match.

This clone has just a few counts. This chain connects TRBV7-8 to TRBJ1-2; D gene uncertain. This CDR3 region has 15 residues. V was pared by 4 bases and J by 8 bases, with 20 bases between. Germline CDR1 is SGHVS and CDR2 is FQNEAQ. CDR3 coding DNA: TGTGCCAGCAGCTACGGACGTTCTTCGCCTGTCGGCTACACCTTC. Translating it yields CASSYGRSSPVGYTF.

The chain joins TRBV6-5 to TRBJ2-1; weak D call: TRBD2 (5 bases). Germline V gene lookup returns CDR1 MNHEY and CDR2 SVGAGI. V lost 5 bases, J lost 10 bases, and 9 bases lay in between. The CDR3 length is 11 residues. CDR3 DNA sequence: TGTGCCAGCAGTCCTGGGGAGGAGCAGTTCTTC. Its protein product is CASSPGEEQFF.

The V gene is TRBV5-6, the J gene TRBJ1-6; D gene ambiguous. Germline V lookup: CDR1 SGHDT, CDR2 YYEEEE. Trimming left V 7 bases short and J 9 bases short, with 14 bases between. This CDR3 is built from 13 residues. CDR3 in DNA: TGTGCCAGCCGCGCATCCTCGGGTTCACCCCTCCACTTT. Protein: CASRASSGSPLHF.

The V call is TRBV6-5, the J call TRBJ1-5; possible D gene TRBD1, 5 bases. The CDR3 has 14 amino acids. The V gene's germline CDR1 is MNHEY and CDR2 SVGAGI. Trimming took off 4 bases at V and 7 bases at J, with 14 bases between the two ends. The CDR3 loop is CASSSRDVSQPQHF. CDR3 DNA: TGTGCCAGCAGTTCCAGGGACGTTTCCCAGCCCCAGCATTTT.

The chain couples TRBV7-2 to TRBJ1-2; 7 bases fit TRBD1. The trim removed 2 bases at V and 7 bases at J, leaving 16 bases unmatched. This CDR3 region has 17 residues. Germline V CDR1 and CDR2: SGHTA, FQGNSA. The CDR3 sequence: CASSLRSRDRVPIGYTF. As DNA, the CDR3 is TGTGCCAGCAGCTTAAGGTCGCGCGACAGGGTCCCTATTGGCTACACCTTC.

The CDR3 here is CASSWDRVNYGYTF. The DNA of the CDR3 is TGCGCCAGCAGTTGGGACAGGGTAAACTATGGCTACACCTTC. V is TRBV5-1 and J is TRBJ1-2, with TRBD1 matching over 9 bases. The V segment lost 5 bases and the J segment 2 bases; nucleotides outside the gene matches: 4. The V gene's germline CDR1 is SGHRS and CDR2 YFSETQ. There are 14 residues in the CDR3. The entire variable domain, with the rest obtained from reference TRBV5-1 and TRBJ1-2, is as follows: KAGVTQTPRYLIKTRGQQVTLSCSPISGHRSVSWYQQTPGQGLQFLFEYFSETQRNKGNFPGRFSGRQFSNSRSEMNVSTLELGDSALYLCASSWDRVNYGYTFGSGTRLTVV.

This chain joins TRBV7-9 and TRBJ2-2; D uncertain. CDR3 size: 12 residues. The V end was cut by 5 bases, the J end by 7 bases, with 8 bases between. Germline V gene lookup returns CDR1 SEHNR and CDR2 FQNEAQ (reference sequence). This CDR3 reads CASSTTFGELFF. CDR3 bases: TGTGCCAGCAGCACGACTTTCGGGGAGCTGTTTTTT.

This CDR3 reads CASSLISSGGRDTQYF. The CDR3 DNA follows: TGTGCCAGCAGCTTGATTTCAAGCGGGGGGAGGGATACGCAGTATTTT. This rearrangement joins TRBV5-4 to TRBJ2-3, with 9 bases aligning to TRBD2. CDR3 size: 16 residues. V lost 1 base and J lost 6; bases outside the gene matches: 9. Germline V gene sequence: CDR1 SGHNT, CDR2 YYREEE (reference sequence). The variable domain in full, completed from reference TRBV5-4 and TRBJ2-3, reads ETGVTQSPTHLIKTRGQQVTLRCSSQSGHNTVSWYQQALGQGPQFIFQYYREEENGRGNFPPRFSGLQFPNYSSELNVNALELDDSALYLCASSLISSGGRDTQYFGPGTRLTVL.

In DNA form, the CDR3 reads TGTGCCAGCAGCTTTGTTCCGCTGGATGAAGCTTTCTTT. Translation: CASSFVPLDEAFF. The rearrangement links TRBV7-2 to TRBJ1-1, with D unclear. This CDR3 is 13 amino acids long. The germline V and J ends were trimmed by 3 bases and 7 bases, with 12 bases remaining between them. Germline loops: CDR1 SGHTA, CDR2 FQGNSA.

The CDR3 loop reads CASSYRDTEAFF. CDR3 bases: TGTGCCAGCAGCTACAGGGACACTGAAGCTTTCTTT. The chain employs TRBV11-2 and TRBJ1-1; D is possibly TRBD1 (6 bases). Per the germline V gene, CDR1 is SGHAT and CDR2 is FQNNGV. V was cut by 4 bases and J by 3 bases, with 6 bases left in between. This CDR3 spans 12 amino acids.

This chain uses TRBV5-1 with TRBJ2-6, with D unclear. The CDR3 runs to 14 residues. Deletions cut 3 bases from V and 0 bases from J, with 4 bases between. CDR1 is SGHRS and CDR2 is YFSETQ in the germline V gene. The CDR3 loop is CASSSDSGANVLTF. CDR3 nucleotides: TGCGCCAGCAGCTCAGACTCTGGGGCCAACGTCCTGACTTTC.

This chain joins TRBV5-1 and TRBJ1-1; D possibly corresponds to TRBD1 (6 bases). The V end was cut by 8 bases, the J end by 4 bases, with 24 bases between. Looked up from germline, CDR1 is SGHRS and CDR2 is YFSETQ. The CDR3 has 16 amino acids. The CDR3 DNA sequence: TGCGCCAGTAAACCATCGGGGGGGCTCCGTGGCACTGAAGCTTTCTTT. Residues: CASKPSGGLRGTEAFF.

The chain employs TRBV7-8 and TRBJ2-1; 14 nucleotides agree with TRBD2. Germline trimming cut 4 bases from V and 0 bases from J; bases unmatched to any gene: 5. Germline values: CDR1 SGHVS, CDR2 FQNEAQ. CDR3 size: 18 residues. CDR3 sequence: CASSSQTSGGGSYNEQFF. CDR3 bases: TGTGCCAGCAGCTCCCAGACTAGCGGGGGGGGCTCCTACAATGAGCAGTTCTTC.

The chain employs TRBV9 and TRBJ2-3, with no clear D. Germline V gives CDR1 SGDLS, CDR2 YYNGEE. V lost 0 bases and J lost 6, with 14 bases in between. The CDR3 is made up of 15 amino acids. The CDR3 DNA reads TGTGCCAGCAGCGTAGGGGCCCGCACCCCGGATACGCAGTATTTT. Residues: CASSVGARTPDTQYF.

The chain recombines TRBV27 with TRBJ1-1; 9 nucleotides match TRBD1. V shed 6 bases and J 0 bases; nucleotides not matched to a gene: 5. Germline values: CDR1 MNHEY, CDR2 SMNVEV (reference sequence). This CDR3 is built from 15 residues. CDR3 amino acids: CASSKGQGLNTEAFF. The CDR3, as DNA: TGTGCCAGCAGCAAGGGACAGGGTTTGAACACTGAAGCTTTCTTT.